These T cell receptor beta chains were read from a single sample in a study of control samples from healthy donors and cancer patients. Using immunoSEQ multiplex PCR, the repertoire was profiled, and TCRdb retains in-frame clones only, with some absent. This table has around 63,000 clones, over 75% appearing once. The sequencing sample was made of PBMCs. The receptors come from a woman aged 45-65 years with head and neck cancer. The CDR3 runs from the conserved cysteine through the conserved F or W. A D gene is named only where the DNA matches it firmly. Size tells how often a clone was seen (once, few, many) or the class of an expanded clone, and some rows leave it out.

TGCGCCAGCAGCTGGGGGATGGACCCGACAGCGAGAAGGGAGACCAAGGACTTC CASSWGMDPTARRETKDF TRBJ2-5 . . TRBV5-1 18
TGTGCCAGCAGCTTGGCCCTGGACAGCTCTGGAAACACCATATATTTT CASSLALDSSGNTIYF TRBJ1-3 once . TRBV5-4 16
TGTGCCAGCAGCTTACCGACGACTGGTGAGACCGGGGAGCTGTTTTTT CASSLPTTGETGELFF TRBJ2-2 . . TRBV7-9 16
TGTGCCAGCTCGAAAGGACCGGAGGGGGGCACTGAAGCTTTCTTT CASSKGPEGGTEAFF TRBJ1-1 . . TRBV6-5 15
TGTGCCAGCAGCTTAAGTAGCGGATCCTACGAGCAGTACTTC CASSLSSGSYEQYF TRBJ2-7 . . TRBV7-3 14
TGTGCCAGCAGTAGGGACGTCCGCTCTGGAAACACCATATATTTT CASSRDVRSGNTIYF TRBJ1-3 . . TRBV5-5 15
TGTGCCAGCACCGGGGGGGCGGAAGCCAAAAACATTCAGTACTTC CASTGGAEAKNIQYF TRBJ2-4 . TRBD2 TRBV6-6 15
TGCGCCAGCAGCCAAGAGGTCAGGGTGCTGAACACCATATATTTT CASSQEVRVLNTIYF TRBJ1-3 . . TRBV4-3 15
TGCGCCAGCAAGGCCCGGACAGGGGAGTCTAATGAAAAACTGTTTTTT CASKARTGESNEKLFF TRBJ1-4 few TRBD1 TRBV5-1 16
TGCGCCAGCAGCCTGCGGGGGACAGATACGCAGTATTTT CASSLRGTDTQYF TRBJ2-3 . TRBD2 TRBV4-3 13
TGTGCCAGCAGTGCCAGTCCAGGGAATTCACCCCTCCACTTT CASSASPGNSPLHF TRBJ1-6 . . TRBV6-4 14
TGTGCCAGCAGCTTAAGCAGGGCGAATGAAAAACTGTTTTTT CASSLSRANEKLFF TRBJ1-4 . . TRBV5-6 14
TGTGCCAGCAGTAGTACTGCAACTAATGAAAAACTGTTTTTT CASSSTATNEKLFF TRBJ1-4 . . TRBV28 14
TGTGCCAGCAGCCAGAGCTCTGGAAACACCATATATTTT CASSQSSGNTIYF TRBJ1-3 . . TRBV5-8 13
TGTGCCAGCAGCCGACTGGGCGGGGCAGGAACAGATACGCAGTATTTT CASSRLGGAGTDTQYF TRBJ2-3 . . TRBV5-4 16
TGTGCCAGCAGTTACCCGATGAGGCAGGGCAGGAATGGCTACACCTTC CASSYPMRQGRNGYTF TRBJ1-2 once . TRBV6-2/TRBV6-3 16
TGTGCCAGCAGCTCCTCCGGACGGATCTCTAATGAAAAACTGTTTTTT CASSSSGRISNEKLFF TRBJ1-4 . . TRBV7-9 16
TGTGCCAGCAGTTTGATTCGTCAGCCCCAGCATTTT CASSLIRQPQHF TRBJ1-5 . . TRBV28 12
TGCGCCAGCACCTGGACAGGGGGCGACGGGACCCAGTACTTC CASTWTGGDGTQYF TRBJ2-5 once TRBD1 TRBV5-1 14
TGTGCCAGCAGCCCGGGGCAGGGCGCGAGAGTGGATGGAAACACCATATATTTT CASSPGQGARVDGNTIYF TRBJ1-3 . . TRBV7-9 18
TGTGCCAGCAGCTTGGGACCGAGTATCTACGAGCAGTACTTC CASSLGPSIYEQYF TRBJ2-7 . . TRBV5-4 14
TGTGCCACCAGCAGAGATTTGGGACAGGGACCTACCGGGGCCAACGTCCTGACTTTC CATSRDLGQGPTGANVLTF TRBJ2-6 once TRBD1 TRBV15 19
TGTGCCAGTAGTATCTCGTTTATCGTAAGCGGGGGAACTACCTCCTACGAGCAGTACTTC CASSISFIVSGGTTSYEQYF TRBJ2-7 . TRBD2 TRBV19 20
TGTGCCAGCAGTCCACAGCCCTCGGGCTCCTACAATGAGCAGTTCTTC CASSPQPSGSYNEQFF TRBJ2-1 once . TRBV27 16
TGTGCCAGCAGCTTAAAGGCGGGGACTCCCGGCTGGTACGAGCAGTACTTC CASSLKAGTPGWYEQYF TRBJ2-7 . . TRBV7-9 17
TGTGCAAGTCGCTTGGGGGGGAGGACAGGGATAAGGTATGGCTACACCTTC CASRLGGRTGIRYGYTF TRBJ1-2 few . TRBV12-2 17
TGTGCCAGCAGCCCGGGACTAGCGGGGGGCAGAGAGCAGTTCTTC CASSPGLAGGREQFF TRBJ2-1 once TRBD2 TRBV11-3 15